Listed below are T cell receptor beta chains from one sample, sequenced in a study of PD-L1 blockade in urothelial cancer. Assay: immunoSEQ multiplex PCR; the TCRdb copy retains only in-frame clones and omits some. The repertoire holds about 51,000 clones, with around 85% as singletons. The starting material was PBMCs, obtained around atezolizumab (anti-PD-L1) treatment. Every receptor here comes from a man in his 60s with urothelial cancer. CDR3s include the opening cysteine and the closing phenylalanine or tryptophan. A D gene is named only where the DNA matches it firmly. Some rows mark clone size as missing; the rest say once, few, many or name a class of expanded clone.

.	.	TRBV2	TRBJ2-3	TGTGCCAGCAGTGTTACAGCAGGTACAGATACGCAGTATTTT	CASSVTAGTDTQYF
once	TRBD2	TRBV5-8	TRBJ2-3	TGTGCCAGCAGCCAGCCTAGCGGGAGGGCGGCAGATACGCAGTATTTT	CASSQPSGRAADTQYF
.	TRBD1	TRBV6-6	TRBJ1-1	TGTGCCAGCAGTTCCCTCGGGACAGGGAACACTGAAGCTTTCTTT	CASSSLGTGNTEAFF
.	.	TRBV27	TRBJ1-4	TGTGCCAGCTATGACAGGCTCAATGAAAAACTGTTTTTT	CASYDRLNEKLFF
.	TRBD2	TRBV5-8	TRBJ2-3	TGTGCCAGCAGCTTGGCCGGGACTAGCGGCCCGCGAGATACGCAGTATTTT	CASSLAGTSGPRDTQYF
.	.	TRBV5-1	TRBJ1-1	TGCGCCAGCAGCTTGGAAGCGGACACTGAAGCTTTCTTT	CASSLEADTEAFF
.	.	TRBV27	TRBJ2-7	TGTGCCAGCAGTTTAAAAACTACCCCTACCTACGAGCAGTACTTC	CASSLKTTPTYEQYF
few	.	TRBV4-1	TRBJ1-2	TGCGCCAGCAGAATTCCAGGGGCAAGGAGCTATGGCTACACCTTC	CASRIPGARSYGYTF
.	TRBD2	TRBV18	TRBJ2-7	TGTGCCAGCTCAAGGGGAGGGGCCGACTCCTACGAGCAGTACTTC	CASSRGGADSYEQYF
.	TRBD2	TRBV6-5	TRBJ2-4	TGTGCCAGCAGTCAACGACTAGCGGGCAAAAACATTCAGTACTTC	CASSQRLAGKNIQYF
.	.	TRBV7-3	TRBJ2-7	TGTGCCAGCAGCTCCATACAGGGTTACGAGCAGTACTTC	CASSSIQGYEQYF
.	TRBD1	TRBV19	TRBJ1-2	TGTGCCAGTAGTAGCACGGGACAGGCTCCCACCCTCTATGGCTACACCTTC	CASSSTGQAPTLYGYTF
.	TRBD2	TRBV9	TRBJ2-1	TGTGCCAGCAGCCGTAGCGGGGGTCGGAGCTATGAGCAGTTCTTC	CASSRSGGRSYEQFF
.	.	TRBV28	TRBJ1-2	TGTGCCAGCAGTTTATGGTATAGGGGTGTCTATGGCTACACCTTC	CASSLWYRGVYGYTF
.	.	TRBV10-3	TRBJ1-4	TGTGCCATCAGTGACAACACGGGAGATGAAAAACTGTTTTTT	CAISDNTGDEKLFF
.	.	TRBV5-6	TRBJ2-2	TGTGCCAGCAGCTTGTATGGCGGTACCGGGGAGCTGTTTTTT	CASSLYGGTGELFF
.	TRBD1	TRBV27	TRBJ2-1	TGTGCCAGCGCTTCCACCGGGACAGTTACCTACAATGAGCAGTTCTTC	CASASTGTVTYNEQFF
.	.	TRBV9	TRBJ2-5	TGTGCCAGCAGCGTAGAGGGGACAAAAGGTACCCAGTACTTC	CASSVEGTKGTQYF
once	.	TRBV7-3	TRBJ2-1	TGTGCCAGCAGCTTAACTTCAGGGTATGAGCAGTTCTTC	CASSLTSGYEQFF
.	TRBD1	TRBV19	TRBJ2-1	TGTGCCAGCAGCCGAGACAGGGAAAGCTACAATGAGCAGTTCTTC	CASSRDRESYNEQFF
.	TRBD2	TRBV7-7	TRBJ2-1	TGTGCTAGCAGTGAGAGGGCGGGAGTTAACAATGAGCAGTTCTTC	CASSERAGVNNEQFF
.	TRBD2	TRBV6-6	TRBJ2-7	TGTGCCAGCAGAAGAGGGAGGGCCGAATCCTACGAGCAGTACTTC	CASRRGRAESYEQYF
once	.	TRBV6-5	TRBJ1-1	TGTGCCAGCAGTTACGGGGGGACTGAAGCTTTCTTT	CASSYGGTEAFF
.	.	TRBV30	TRBJ1-3	TGTGCCTGGAGTGTTAGCGTGAGTGGAAACACCATATATTTT	CAWSVSVSGNTIYF
.	TRBD1	TRBV19	TRBJ1-5	TGTGCCAGTAGTAAAGTTAGGACAGGTGGGTATCAGCCCCAGCATTTT	CASSKVRTGGYQPQHF
.	TRBD2	TRBV7-3	TRBJ2-1	TGTGCCAGCAGCCCGGGGACTAGCGTCTACAATGAGCAGTTCTTC	CASSPGTSVYNEQFF
.	.	TRBV7-8	TRBJ2-7	TGTGCCAGCAGCCTCCCCAGGACAACCGGGAGCGAGCAGTACTTC	CASSLPRTTGSEQYF
few	TRBD2	TRBV19	TRBJ2-1	TGTGCCAGTAGTAGGACTAGCGGGATCAATGAGCAGTTCTTC	CASSRTSGINEQFF
.	TRBD1	TRBV6-6	TRBJ2-3	TGTGCCAGCAGTACAAGGACAGGGACCACAGATACGCAGTATTTT	CASSTRTGTTDTQYF
few	.	TRBV28	TRBJ1-1	TGTGCCAGCAGTTTATTGGACAGTGTGAACACTGAAGCTTTCTTT	CASSLLDSVNTEAFF
once	.	TRBV4-2	TRBJ2-2	TGTGCCAGCAGCCATTCCGTGACAGGCACCGGGGAGCTGTTTTTT	CASSHSVTGTGELFF
once	.	TRBV27	TRBJ2-5	TGTGCCAGCAGTCTATACCGATCCGGGGAGACCCAGTACTTC	CASSLYRSGETQYF
.	.	TRBV9	TRBJ2-3	TGTGCCAGCACCCCCCCGGGGTCCCCCTATACGCAGTATTTT	CASTPPGSPYTQYF
.	TRBD1	TRBV2	TRBJ2-2	TGTGCCAGCAGGACGGGACAGTCTAACACCGGGGAGCTGTTTTTT	CASRTGQSNTGELFF
.	TRBD1	TRBV13	TRBJ1-6	TGTGCCAGCAGCCCGGGACAGGGTAATAATTCACCCCTCCACTTT	CASSPGQGNNSPLHF
once	TRBD1	TRBV30	TRBJ1-4	TGTGCCTGTGGACAGGGGGTGGGTGGTGAAAAACTGTTTTTT	CACGQGVGGEKLFF
once	TRBD1	TRBV5-5	TRBJ1-2	TGTGCCAGCAGCTATGCGGGACAGGGGGCGGAGGGCTACACCTTC	CASSYAGQGAEGYTF
.	.	TRBV27	TRBJ2-1	TGTGCCAGCAGTTTGAGCAGGGCCCACCACAATGAGCAGTTCTTC	CASSLSRAHHNEQFF
.	TRBD1	TRBV7-9	TRBJ1-3	TGTGCCACCTCCGGGACAGGGGACACCGGAAACACCATATATTTT	CATSGTGDTGNTIYF
.	.	TRBV29-1	TRBJ2-3	TGCAGCGTTTGTTACGGGAGCACAGATACGCAGTATTTT	CSVCYGSTDTQYF
.	TRBD1	TRBV30	TRBJ1-5	TGTGCCTGCGACACAGGGGAAGGAAGACAGCCCCAGCATTTT	CACDTGEGRQPQHF
.	.	TRBV7-2	TRBJ2-7	TGTGCCAGCAGCTCCAGCAGGGTCGGCTACGAGCAGTACTTC	CASSSSRVGYEQYF
.	TRBD1	TRBV7-9	TRBJ2-2	TGTGCCAGCAGCTTAGGCAGGGGGCCTTTCACCGGGGAGCTGTTTTTT	CASSLGRGPFTGELFF
.	TRBD2	TRBV18	TRBJ2-1	TGTGCCAGCTCACTCCGGGGGGGGAGACACAATGAGCAGTTCTTC	CASSLRGGRHNEQFF
.	.	TRBV13	TRBJ1-1	TGTGCCAGCAGCTTAGATCCCAGGAGGGCCACTGAAGCTTTCTTT	CASSLDPRRATEAFF
.	TRBD1	TRBV5-1	TRBJ2-2	TGCGCCAGCAGGCGGGGACAGGGGGAAACCGGGGAGCTGTTTTTT	CASRRGQGETGELFF
.	TRBD1	TRBV19	TRBJ2-7	TGTGCCAGTAGTCTACGGACAGGGATTTACGAGCAGTACTTC	CASSLRTGIYEQYF
.	.	TRBV28	TRBJ1-2	TGTGCCAGCAGTTTAAATCGACAGATTGGTGGCTACACCTTC	CASSLNRQIGGYTF
few	TRBD2	TRBV27	TRBJ2-7	TGTGCCAGCAGTTTAATCGGACTAGCGGGTAGTGAGCAGTACTTC	CASSLIGLAGSEQYF
.	.	TRBV28	TRBJ2-5	TGTGCCAGCAGTTCAGGTCCAGAGACCCAGTACTTC	CASSSGPETQYF
.	.	TRBV9	TRBJ1-2	TGTGCCAGCAGCGTAGCCCTGGGGGGATTTGGCTATGGCTACACCTTC	CASSVALGGFGYGYTF
.	TRBD2	TRBV5-1	TRBJ2-2	TGCGCCAGCAGCTTAAAAGGGAGACTAGCGGGAGGGCCTTCGTACACCGGGGAGCTGTTTTTT	CASSLKGRLAGGPSYTGELFF
.	TRBD1	TRBV29-1	TRBJ1-5	TGCAGCGTTGCGACAGGGGTGGGACAGCCCCAGCATTTT	CSVATGVGQPQHF
.	TRBD2	TRBV5-1	TRBJ2-5	TGCGCCAGCAGCTTGTCCAGCGGGGGGGCCGGAGAGACCCAGTACTTC	CASSLSSGGAGETQYF
.	TRBD2	TRBV19	TRBJ2-2	TGTGCCAGTAGTATAGATCTAGCTAGCGGGACCAACACCGGGGAGCTGTTTTTT	CASSIDLASGTNTGELFF